The 7 T cell receptor beta chains presented below share a single source sample, sequenced in a study of blood T cell repertoires in COVID-19. Clones were sequenced by immunoSEQ multiplex PCR, and TCRdb holds only the in-frame ones, with some missing. The sample shows roughly 220,000 clones, roughly 81% of them seen only once. The specimen sequenced was peripheral blood. These receptors were taken from a woman older than 75 with COVID-19, enrolled during active disease.

The DNA of the CDR3 is TGTGCCAGCAGCTCCATGCGGGAGGACGGAGTTGAGCAGTTCTTC. As protein: CASSSMREDGVEQFF. The V and J genes are TRBV4-2 and TRBJ2-1, with 8 bases matching TRBD2. J gave up 9 bases and V 5 bases, and 12 bases lay outside the gene matches. Germline CDR1 and CDR2: LGHNA and YNFKEQ. This CDR3 is 15 amino acids long.

This clone was detected a few times. The chain uses TRBV3-1 (or the pseudogene TRBV3-2) and TRBJ1-6; 7 bases align to TRBD1. There are 15 residues in the CDR3. Trimming removed 4 bases from V and 7 bases from J; junction bases left unmatched: 7. Germline V gene sequence: CDR1 LGHDT, CDR2 YNNKEL (reference sequence). Written as DNA, the CDR3 is TGTGCCAGCAGCCTCTTAGGGGGCCTAAATTCACCCCTCCACTTT. It specifies CASSLLGGLNSPLHF.

The chain joins TRBV28 to TRBJ1-5; 7 bases fit TRBD1. J lost 0 bases, V lost 2 bases, and 4 bases had no gene match. CDR3 size: 16 residues. Germline-derived CDR1 and CDR2 are MDHEN and SYDVKM. The CDR3 spells CASSLAGQDSNQPQHF. The CDR3 DNA is TGTGCCAGCAGTTTAGCCGGACAGGATAGCAATCAGCCCCAGCATTTT.

This clone was observed a single time. V usage is TRBV6-5 and J usage is TRBJ2-3; D remains unclear. CDR1 is MNHEY, CDR2 SVGAGI, per germline. The CDR3 length is 13 residues. V was pared by 7 bases and J by 5 bases, with 13 bases between. The CDR3 DNA sequence: TGTGCCAGCACACTAATACCAGTAGATACGCAGTATTTT. This sequence encodes CASTLIPVDTQYF.

The gene calls are TRBV24-1 and TRBJ2-1; 9 bases are a match to TRBD1. Trimming cost V 1 base and J 7 bases; bases outside gene matches: 7. The germline CDR1 and CDR2 sequences are KGHDR and SFDVKD. The CDR3 extends over 16 amino acids. The CDR3 spells CATSDLGQGRGNEQFF. Written as DNA, the CDR3 is TGTGCCACCAGTGATTTAGGACAGGGGCGCGGGAATGAGCAGTTCTTC.

The chain uses TRBV19 and TRBJ1-2, with D hard to call. The CDR3 extends over 17 amino acids. V lost 0 bases and J 1 base, leaving 15 bases between the germline ends. Germline-derived CDR1 and CDR2 are LNHDA and SQIVND (reference sequence). CDR3 sequence (DNA): TGTGCCAGTAGTATAGAAGTTTTCAGAGGATTTAACTATGGCTACACCTTC. This gives the protein CASSIEVFRGFNYGYTF.

This clone was observed once. The genes are TRBV12-3 or TRBV12-4 and TRBJ2-5; perhaps TRBD1 as D (5 bases). This CDR3 contains 13 residues. With 5 bases removed from V and 1 base from J, the gap between germline ends came to 8 bases. The CDR3 sequence is CASSQGAQETQYF. CDR3 nucleotides: TGTGCCAGCAGTCAAGGGGCCCAAGAGACCCAGTACTTC.